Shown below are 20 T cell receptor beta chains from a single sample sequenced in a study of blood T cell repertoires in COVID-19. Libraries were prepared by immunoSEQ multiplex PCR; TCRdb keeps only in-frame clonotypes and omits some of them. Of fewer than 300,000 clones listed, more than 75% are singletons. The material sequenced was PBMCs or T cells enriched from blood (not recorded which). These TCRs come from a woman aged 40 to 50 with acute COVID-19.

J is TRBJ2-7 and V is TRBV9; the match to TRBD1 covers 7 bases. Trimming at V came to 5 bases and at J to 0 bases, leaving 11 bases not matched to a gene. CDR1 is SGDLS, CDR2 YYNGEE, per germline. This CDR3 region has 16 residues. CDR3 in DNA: TGTGCCAGCAGGTACCTGGACAGGTCGAGCTCCTACGAGCAGTACTTC. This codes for CASRYLDRSSSYEQYF.

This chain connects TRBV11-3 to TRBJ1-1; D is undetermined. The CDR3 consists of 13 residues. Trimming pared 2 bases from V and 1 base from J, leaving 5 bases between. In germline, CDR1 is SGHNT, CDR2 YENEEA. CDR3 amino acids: CASSLTGNTEAFF. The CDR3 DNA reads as TGTGCCAGCAGCTTAACGGGGAACACTGAAGCTTTCTTT. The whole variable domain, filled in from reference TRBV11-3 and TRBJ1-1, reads EAGVVQSPRYKIIEKKQPVAFWCNPISGHNTLYWYLQNLGQGPELLIRYENEEAVDDSQLPKDRFSAERLKGVDSTLKIQPAELGDSAVYLCASSLTGNTEAFFGQGTRLTVV.

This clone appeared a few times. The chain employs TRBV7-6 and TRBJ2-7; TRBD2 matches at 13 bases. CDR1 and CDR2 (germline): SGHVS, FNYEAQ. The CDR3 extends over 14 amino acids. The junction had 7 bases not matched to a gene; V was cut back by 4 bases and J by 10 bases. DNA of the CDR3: TGTGCCAGCAGCTCCTGGACTAGCGGGAGCTCCCAGTACTTC. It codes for CASSSWTSGSSQYF.

CDR3 coding DNA: TGTGCCAGCAGCCTGACAGGAGTCGTTGGGGCAGAGACCCAGTACTTC. Encoded protein: CASSLTGVVGAETQYF. This sequence joins TRBV7-2 and TRBJ2-5, with D maybe TRBD1 (6 bases). The CDR3 is 16 residues long. CDR1 and CDR2 from the germline V gene are SGHTA and FQGNSA. V was pared by 5 bases and J by 4 bases, with 20 bases between.

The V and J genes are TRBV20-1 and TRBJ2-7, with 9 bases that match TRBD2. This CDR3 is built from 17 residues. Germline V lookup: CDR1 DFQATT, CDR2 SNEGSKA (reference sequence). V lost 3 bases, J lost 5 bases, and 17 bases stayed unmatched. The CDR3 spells CSASGYSASGVLHEQYF. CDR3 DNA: TGCAGTGCTAGTGGTTATTCGGCTAGCGGGGTACTCCACGAGCAGTACTTC.

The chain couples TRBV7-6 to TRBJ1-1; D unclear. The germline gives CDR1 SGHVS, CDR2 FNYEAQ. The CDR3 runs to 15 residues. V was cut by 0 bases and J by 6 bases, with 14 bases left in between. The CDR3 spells CASSLAVGKYAEAFF. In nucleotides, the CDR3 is TGTGCCAGCAGCTTAGCGGTGGGCAAGTACGCTGAAGCTTTCTTT.

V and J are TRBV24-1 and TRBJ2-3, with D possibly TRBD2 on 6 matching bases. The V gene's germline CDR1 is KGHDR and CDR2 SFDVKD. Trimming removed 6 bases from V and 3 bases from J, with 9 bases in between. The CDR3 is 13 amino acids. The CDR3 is CATSSGWTDTQYF. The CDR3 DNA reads TGTGCCACCAGTAGCGGGTGGACAGATACGCAGTATTTT.

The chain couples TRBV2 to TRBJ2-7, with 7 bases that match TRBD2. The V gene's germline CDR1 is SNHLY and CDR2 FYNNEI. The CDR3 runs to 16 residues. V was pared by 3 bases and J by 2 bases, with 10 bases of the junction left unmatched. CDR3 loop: CASSDRTERGAYEQYF. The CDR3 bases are TGTGCCAGCAGTGACCGTACAGAGCGGGGAGCCTACGAGCAGTACTTC.

DNA for the CDR3: TGTGCCAGCAGCTACGAGACAGCGAACACTGAAGCTTTCTTT. Translated, it gives CASSYETANTEAFF. The chain is built from TRBV7-2 and TRBJ1-1; D is perhaps TRBD1 (5 bases). The V and J ends lost 4 bases and 1 base respectively, with 10 bases between them. CDR1 is SGHTA, CDR2 FQGNSA, per germline. The CDR3 sequence is 14 residues long.

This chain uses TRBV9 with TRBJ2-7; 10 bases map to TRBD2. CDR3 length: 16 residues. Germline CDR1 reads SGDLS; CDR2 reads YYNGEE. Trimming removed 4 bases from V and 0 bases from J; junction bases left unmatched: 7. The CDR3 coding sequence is TGTGCCAGCAGCCCAGGGACTAGCGCTCACTCCTACGAGCAGTACTTC. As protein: CASSPGTSAHSYEQYF.

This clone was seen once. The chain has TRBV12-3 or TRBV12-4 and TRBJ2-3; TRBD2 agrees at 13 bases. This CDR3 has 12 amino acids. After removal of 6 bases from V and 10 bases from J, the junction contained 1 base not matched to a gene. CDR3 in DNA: TGTGCCAGCAGCGGACTAGCGGGAGCGCAGTATTTT. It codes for CASSGLAGAQYF.

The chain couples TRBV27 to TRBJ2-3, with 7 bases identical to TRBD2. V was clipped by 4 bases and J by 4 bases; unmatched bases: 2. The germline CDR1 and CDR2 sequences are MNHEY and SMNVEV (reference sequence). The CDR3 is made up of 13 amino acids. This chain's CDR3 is CASSWGGADTQYF. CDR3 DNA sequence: TGTGCCAGCAGTTGGGGGGGGGCAGATACGCAGTATTTT.

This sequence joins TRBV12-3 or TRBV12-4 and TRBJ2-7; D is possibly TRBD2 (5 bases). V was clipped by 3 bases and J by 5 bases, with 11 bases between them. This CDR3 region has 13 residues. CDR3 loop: CASSFLATDEQYF. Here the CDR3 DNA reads TGTGCCAGCAGTTTCTTAGCGACCGACGAGCAGTACTTC.

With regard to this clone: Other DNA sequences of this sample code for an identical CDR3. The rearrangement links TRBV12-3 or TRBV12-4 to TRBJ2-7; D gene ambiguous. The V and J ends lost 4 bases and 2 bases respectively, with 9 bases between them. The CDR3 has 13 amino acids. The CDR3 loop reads CASSSGGTYEQYF. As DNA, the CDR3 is TGTGCCAGCAGTTCCGGCGGAACCTACGAGCAGTACTTC.

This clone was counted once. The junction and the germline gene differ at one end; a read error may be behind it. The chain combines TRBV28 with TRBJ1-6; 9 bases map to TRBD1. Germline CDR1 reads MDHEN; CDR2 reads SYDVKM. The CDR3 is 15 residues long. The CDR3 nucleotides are TGTGCCAGCACTTTAAAAGGGACAGGGAATTCACCCCTCCACTTT. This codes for CASTLKGTGNSPLHF.

CDR3 residues: CASSAGLARSQHF. Written as DNA, the CDR3 is TGTGCCAGCAGTGCCGGACTGGCTAGGTCCCAGCATTTT. The rearrangement uses TRBV28 and TRBJ1-5; D uncertain. Trimming pared 5 bases from V and 11 bases from J, leaving 16 bases between. The CDR3 is made up of 13 amino acids. Per the germline V gene, CDR1 is MDHEN and CDR2 is SYDVKM.

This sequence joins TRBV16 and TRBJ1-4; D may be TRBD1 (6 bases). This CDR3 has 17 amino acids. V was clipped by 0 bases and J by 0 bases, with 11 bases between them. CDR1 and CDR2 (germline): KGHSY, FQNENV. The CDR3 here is CASSQSGRGATNEKLFF. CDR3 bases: TGTGCCAGCAGCCAATCGGGCAGGGGCGCAACTAATGAAAAACTGTTTTTT.

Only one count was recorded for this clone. CDR3 in amino acids: CASRHGGPTSGNTIYF. The CDR3 coding sequence is TGCGCCAGCAGACACGGAGGGCCGACCTCTGGAAACACCATATATTTT. This chain uses TRBV5-1 with TRBJ1-3; D is ambiguous. This CDR3 region has 16 residues. Germline values: CDR1 SGHRS, CDR2 YFSETQ. Trimming took off 5 bases at V and 0 bases at J, with 15 bases between the two ends.

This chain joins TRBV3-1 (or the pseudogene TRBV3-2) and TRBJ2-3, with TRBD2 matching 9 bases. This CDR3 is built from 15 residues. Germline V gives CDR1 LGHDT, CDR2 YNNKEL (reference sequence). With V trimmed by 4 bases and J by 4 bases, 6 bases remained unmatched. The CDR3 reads CASSRPGLAPDTQYF. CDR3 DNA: TGTGCCAGCAGCCGACCGGGACTAGCCCCAGATACGCAGTATTTT.

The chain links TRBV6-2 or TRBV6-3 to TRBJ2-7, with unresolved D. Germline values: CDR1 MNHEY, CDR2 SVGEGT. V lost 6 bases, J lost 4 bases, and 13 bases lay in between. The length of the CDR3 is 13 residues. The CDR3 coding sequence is TGTGCCAGCAGCCAGACACCTATATACGAGCAGTACTTC. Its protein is CASSQTPIYEQYF.